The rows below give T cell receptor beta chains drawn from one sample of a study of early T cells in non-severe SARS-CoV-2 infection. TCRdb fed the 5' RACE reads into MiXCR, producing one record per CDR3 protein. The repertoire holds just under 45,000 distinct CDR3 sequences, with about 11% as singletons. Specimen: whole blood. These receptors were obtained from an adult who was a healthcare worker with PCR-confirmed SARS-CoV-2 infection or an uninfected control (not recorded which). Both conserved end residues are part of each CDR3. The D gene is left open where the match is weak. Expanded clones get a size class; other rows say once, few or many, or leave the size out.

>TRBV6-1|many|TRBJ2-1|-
CASSDEVYSSTYNEQFF
TGTGCCAGCAGTGATGAGGTTTATAGTTCTACCTACAATGAGCAGTTCTTC
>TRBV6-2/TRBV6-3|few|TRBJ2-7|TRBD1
CASSWDRGGEQYF
TGTGCCAGCAGTTGGGACAGGGGCGGCGAGCAGTACTTC
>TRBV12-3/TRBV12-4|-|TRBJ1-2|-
CASSASNYGYTF
TGTGCCAGCAGTGCCTCAAACTATGGCTACACCTTC
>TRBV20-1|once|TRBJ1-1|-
CSAVGTPNTEAFF
TGCAGTGCTGTTGGGACACCGAACACTGAAGCTTTCTTT
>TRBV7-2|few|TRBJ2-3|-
CASSLALQGRGTDTQYF
TGTGCCAGCAGCTTAGCACTACAGGGTCGAGGCACAGATACGCAGTATTTT
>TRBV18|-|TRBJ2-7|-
CASSPLGREQYF
TGTGCCAGCTCACCGCTGGGGCGCGAGCAGTACTTC
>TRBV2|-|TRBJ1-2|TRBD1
CASSPGGSYGYTF
TGTGCCAGCAGTCCAGGGGGCAGCTATGGCTACACCTTC
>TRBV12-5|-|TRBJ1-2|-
CASGFDYGYTF
TGTGCTAGTGGTTTCGACTATGGCTACACCTTC
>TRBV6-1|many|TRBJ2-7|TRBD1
CASSADRGSYEQYF
TGTGCCAGCAGTGCGGACAGGGGATCCTACGAGCAGTACTTC
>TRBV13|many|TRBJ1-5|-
CASSWGANQPQHF
TGTGCCAGCAGCTGGGGAGCCAATCAGCCCCAGCATTTT
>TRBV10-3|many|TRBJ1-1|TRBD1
CAISESGQGEAFF
TGTGCCATCAGTGAGTCAGGACAGGGAGAAGCTTTCTTT
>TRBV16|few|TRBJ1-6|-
CASSQFSYSPLHF
TGTGCCAGCAGCCAATTCTCCTATTCACCCCTCCACTTT
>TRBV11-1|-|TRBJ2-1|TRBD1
CASSPHRGTNYNEQFF
TGTGCCAGCAGCCCCCACAGGGGCACTAACTACAATGAGCAGTTCTTC
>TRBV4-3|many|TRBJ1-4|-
CASSQVYLRDEKLFF
TGCGCCAGCAGCCAAGTATACCTAAGGGATGAAAAACTGTTTTTT
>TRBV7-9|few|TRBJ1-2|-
CASSLSYGYTF
TGTGCCAGCAGCTTAAGCTATGGCTACACCTTC
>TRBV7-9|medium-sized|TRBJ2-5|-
CASSARLGTQETQYF
TGTGCCAGCAGCGCGAGACTGGGGACCCAAGAGACCCAGTACTTC
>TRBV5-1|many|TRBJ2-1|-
CASSSKDSRFLDEQFF
TGCGCCAGCAGCAGTAAGGACAGCCGCTTTTTAGATGAGCAGTTCTTC
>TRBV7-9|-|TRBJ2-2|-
CASSSVRDRHTGELFF
TGTGCCAGCAGCTCTGTACGAGACAGACACACCGGGGAGCTGTTTTTT
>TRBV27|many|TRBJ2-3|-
CASSTGRGIDTQYF
TGTGCCAGCTCCACGGGGAGGGGGATAGATACGCAGTATTTT
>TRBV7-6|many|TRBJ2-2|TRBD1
CASSIPSDRGLNTGELFF
TGTGCCAGCAGCATACCCTCGGACAGGGGTTTGAACACCGGGGAGCTGTTTTTT
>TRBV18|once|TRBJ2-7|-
CASSPGWGALGVHF
TGTGCCAGCTCACCAGGGTGGGGGGCGCTTGGAGTGCACTTC
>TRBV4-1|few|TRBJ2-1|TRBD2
CASSRTSGGAASYNEQFF
TGCGCCAGCAGCCGCACTAGCGGGGGGGCGGCCTCCTACAATGAGCAGTTCTTC
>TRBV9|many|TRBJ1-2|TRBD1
CASTPAQGVGYTF
TGTGCCAGCACCCCCGCCCAGGGGGTTGGCTACACCTTC
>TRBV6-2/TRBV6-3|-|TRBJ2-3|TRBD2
CASSYNGWTSGGPTDTQYF
TGTGCCAGCAGTTACAATGGGTGGACTAGCGGGGGACCCACAGATACGCAGTATTTT
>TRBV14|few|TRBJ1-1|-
CASSQDMPGWGSAEAFF
TGTGCCAGCAGCCAAGACATGCCAGGGTGGGGGAGCGCTGAAGCTTTCTTT
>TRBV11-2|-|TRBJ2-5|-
CASSGDLGGGETQYF
TGTGCCAGCAGCGGGGATCTCGGGGGTGGAGAGACCCAGTACTTC
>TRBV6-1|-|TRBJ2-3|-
CASSEPGGGGDTQYF
TGTGCCAGCAGTGAGCCAGGGGGCGGGGGAGATACGCAGTATTTT
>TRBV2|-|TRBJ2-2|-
CASIGDMSGTGELFF
TGTGCCAGCATCGGAGACATGTCCGGAACCGGGGAGCTGTTTTTT
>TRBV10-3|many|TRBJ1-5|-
CAIRGGGNQPQHF
TGTGCCATCAGGGGAGGTGGCAATCAGCCCCAGCATTTT
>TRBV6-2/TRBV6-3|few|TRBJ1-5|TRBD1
CASRQPGTGKNQPQHF
TGTGCCAGCAGACAACCCGGGACAGGGAAAAATCAGCCCCAGCATTTT
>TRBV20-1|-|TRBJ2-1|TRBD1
CSARDPTGAGQFF
TGCAGTGCTAGAGACCCCACAGGGGCCGGGCAGTTCTTC
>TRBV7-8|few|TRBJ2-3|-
CASSTGTGLRGGTQYF
TGTGCCAGCAGCACAGGGACAGGTCTCCGGGGGGGTACGCAGTATTTT
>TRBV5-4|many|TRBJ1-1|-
CASSYNMWGENTEAFF
TGTGCCAGCAGCTACAACATGTGGGGGGAGAACACTGAAGCTTTCTTT
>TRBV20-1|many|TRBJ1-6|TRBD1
CSARDWAGGYNSPLHF
TGCAGTGCTAGAGATTGGGCAGGGGGATATAATTCACCCCTCCACTTT
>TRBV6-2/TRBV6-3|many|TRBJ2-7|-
CASIPGGFSYEQYF
TGTGCCAGCATCCCCGGCGGCTTCTCCTACGAGCAGTACTTC
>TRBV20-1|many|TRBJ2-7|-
CSARDFSGSLHEQYF
TGCAGTGCTAGAGATTTTTCCGGGTCTCTCCACGAGCAGTACTTC
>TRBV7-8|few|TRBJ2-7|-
CASSLRSGLSYEQYF
TGTGCCAGCAGCTTAAGGTCAGGCCTCTCCTACGAGCAGTACTTC